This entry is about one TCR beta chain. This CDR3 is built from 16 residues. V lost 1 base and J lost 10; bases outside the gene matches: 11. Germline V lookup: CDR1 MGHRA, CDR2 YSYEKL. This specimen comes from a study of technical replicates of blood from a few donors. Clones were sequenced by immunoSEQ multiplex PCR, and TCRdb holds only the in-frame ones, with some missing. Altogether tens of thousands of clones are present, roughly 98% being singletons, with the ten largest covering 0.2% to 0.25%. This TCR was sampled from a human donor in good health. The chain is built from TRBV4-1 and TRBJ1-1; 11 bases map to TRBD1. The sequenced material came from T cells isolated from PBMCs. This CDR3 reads CASSQGFRDRGSGAFF. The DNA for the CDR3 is TGCGCCAGCAGCCAAGGTTTCCGGGACAGGGGGTCGGGAGCTTTCTTT.